This TCR beta chain was identified in a study of identical twins. Regarding the study as a whole: Out-of-frame alpha sequences common to twins exhibited an excess of low generation probability.

TCRdb called the 5' RACE reads again in MiXCR, with one record for every CDR3 protein. The repertoire holds 1.5 million to 2 million distinct CDR3 sequences, with about 32% as singletons. The V gene's germline CDR1 is DFQATT and CDR2 SNEGSKA (reference sequence). The CDR3 has 15 amino acids. V trimming: 3 bases; J trimming: 7 bases; junction bases outside the gene matches: 7. In this sample, this clonotype turned up once. The target antigen is unknown. The sample was cord blood. The TCR sequence derives from a newborn girl in good health. The chain carries TRBV20-1 and TRBJ1-6; TRBD1 matches at 9 bases. As DNA, the CDR3 is TGCAGTGCTAGCCGCTTACAGGGGGCAAATTCACCCCTCCACTTT. Residues: CSASRLQGANSPLHF.